Described below is a single T cell receptor beta chain sequence and its context. Antigen: not known. TCRdb's table, derived via immunoSEQ multiplex PCR, lists solely in-frame clones and lacks some. In the table there are about 64,000 clones, approximately 94% of which are singletons. The data were taken from a study of brain T cells in children with intractable seizures. Findings and caveats of the study: Patients' HCMV serostatus was unknown; virus specificity rests on CDR3 similarity alone. Pre-surgery blood may have been undersampled, hiding some clones.

The sequenced cases were selected for having the highest brain T cell transcript signatures. At least one anti-epileptic drug was given before surgery. The CDR3 has 14 amino acids. Germline V lookup: CDR1 ENHRY, CDR2 SYGVKD. Trimming at V came to 5 bases and at J to 0 bases, leaving 3 bases not matched to a gene. The receptor's source is a boy less than two years old with focal cortical dysplasia and intractable seizures. The rearrangement links TRBV10-3 to TRBJ2-7, with TRBD1 matching 8 bases. Sequences were derived from peripheral blood, sampled at surgery. CDR3 sequence: CAISPGQVSYEQYF. In nucleotides, the CDR3 is TGTGCCATCAGTCCGGGACAGGTCTCCTACGAGCAGTACTTC.